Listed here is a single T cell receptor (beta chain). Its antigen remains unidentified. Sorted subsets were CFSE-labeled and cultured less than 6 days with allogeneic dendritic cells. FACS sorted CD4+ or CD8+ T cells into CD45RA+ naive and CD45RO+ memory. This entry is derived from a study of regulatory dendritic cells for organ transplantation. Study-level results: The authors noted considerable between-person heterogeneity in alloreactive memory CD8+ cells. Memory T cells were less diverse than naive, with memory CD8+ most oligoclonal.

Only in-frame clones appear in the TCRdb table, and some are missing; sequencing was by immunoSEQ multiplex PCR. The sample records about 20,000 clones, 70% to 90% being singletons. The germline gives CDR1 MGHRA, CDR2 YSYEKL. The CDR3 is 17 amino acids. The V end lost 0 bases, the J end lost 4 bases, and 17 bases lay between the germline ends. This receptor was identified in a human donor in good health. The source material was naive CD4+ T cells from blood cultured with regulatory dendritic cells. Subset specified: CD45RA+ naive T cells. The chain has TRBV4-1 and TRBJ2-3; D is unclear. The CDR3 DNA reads TGCGCCAGCAGCCAAGAAATTGGTCCACTGGGTGCAGATACGCAGTATTTT. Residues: CASSQEIGPLGADTQYF.